This TCR beta chain was observed in a study of OX40 agonist ivuxolimab in advanced cancers. Study context: Dose-escalation subjects each had hepatocellular carcinoma, melanoma, renal cell or head and neck cancer. Study findings and constraints: It was also the case that some nonresponders had low normalized T-cell clonal expansion.

Using immunoSEQ multiplex PCR, the repertoire was profiled, and TCRdb retains in-frame clones only, with some absent. In the table there are about 8,900 clones, about two thirds of which are singletons. In regard to this clone: Its antigen is unidentified.

This clonotype was obtained from an adult with an advanced solid tumor such as melanoma, head and neck, liver or kidney cancer. Sample: CD4+ or CD8+ T cells sorted from blood, taken in a trial of the OX40 agonist ivuxolimab.

Here the CDR3 reads CAWSVGGTGYGYTF. CDR3 DNA: TGTGCCTGGAGTGTTGGCGGGACGGGCTATGGCTACACCTTC. V and J are TRBV30 and TRBJ1-2; D might be TRBD1 (5 bases). Trimming pared 0 bases from V and 4 bases from J, leaving 12 bases between. The germline CDR1 and CDR2 sequences are GTSNPN and SVGIG (reference sequence). CDR3 length: 14 amino acids.